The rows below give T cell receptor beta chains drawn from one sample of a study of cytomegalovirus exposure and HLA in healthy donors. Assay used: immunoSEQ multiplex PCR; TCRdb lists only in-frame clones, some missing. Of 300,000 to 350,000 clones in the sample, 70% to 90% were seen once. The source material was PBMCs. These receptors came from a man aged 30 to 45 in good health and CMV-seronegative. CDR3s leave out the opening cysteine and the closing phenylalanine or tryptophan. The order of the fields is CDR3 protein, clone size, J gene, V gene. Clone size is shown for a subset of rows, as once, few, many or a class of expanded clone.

ATSIIGRPPYEQY,-,TRBJ2-7,TRBV15
ASSLVWGSQETQY,-,TRBJ2-5,TRBV11-2
ASSEALLWVGGRYEQY,-,TRBJ2-7,TRBV6-1
ASSLLGTGGETQY,few,TRBJ2-5,TRBV5-1
ASSLGGGLSTDTQY,-,TRBJ2-3,TRBV11-2
ASSARQGGTDTQY,-,TRBJ2-3,TRBV21-1
ASSIDHSDQGGNQPQH,once,TRBJ1-5,TRBV19
ASSQVWQAGGGTQY,-,TRBJ2-3,TRBV14
ASSEGSGSVANYGYT,-,TRBJ1-2,TRBV2
ASSITGLYEQY,-,TRBJ2-7,TRBV19
ASSMRGVTGRHETQY,-,TRBJ2-5,TRBV19
ASQGIDEKLF,-,TRBJ1-4,TRBV10-3
ASSLEPGGFSVDGYT,-,TRBJ1-2,TRBV5-1
ASSFKFTSTDTQY,-,TRBJ2-3,TRBV27
ASSAGTGNGYEQY,-,TRBJ2-7,TRBV5-1
ASSWGDVSEQY,-,TRBJ2-7,TRBV5-1
ASSIRTGLSHEQY,-,TRBJ2-7,TRBV19
ASSSRGGSPRTEAF,once,TRBJ1-1,TRBV7-9
ASTDGTGGVFWDTEAF,once,TRBJ1-1,TRBV9
ASSLPRGTGKRVGTEAF,-,TRBJ1-1,TRBV11-2
ASSGGLAGVVDTQY,-,TRBJ2-3,TRBV10-2
ASSLFLADGGGNEQF,once,TRBJ2-1,TRBV5-8
ASSQDQSGQAPEAF,-,TRBJ1-1,TRBV4-1
ASSYSPLQGGHEQY,-,TRBJ2-7,TRBV6-6
ASSIVRGGSSYNEQF,few,TRBJ2-1,TRBV19
ASSLDQQGTVQY,-,TRBJ2-7,TRBV11-2
ASTREGVYNSPLH,-,TRBJ1-6,TRBV6-5
ASRSSGGVHTGELF,-,TRBJ2-2,TRBV19
ASRIAGIGH,-,TRBJ2-3,TRBV2
ASSISQQGAGNTIY,-,TRBJ1-3,TRBV9
ASSLSEGAQRGANVLT,-,TRBJ2-6,TRBV27
ASSYRDSYGYT,-,TRBJ1-2,TRBV7-9
ASSLGSGVTNEKLF,-,TRBJ1-4,TRBV7-9
AWSLHSGSNQPQH,few,TRBJ1-5,TRBV30
ASSLEGGYGYT,-,TRBJ1-2,TRBV5-1
ASMRRTLDYEQY,-,TRBJ2-7,TRBV2
AISGNERQPQH,once,TRBJ1-5,TRBV10-3
ASAGLRILNYGYT,-,TRBJ1-2,TRBV7-9
ASTTSGSTDTQY,-,TRBJ2-3,TRBV9
ASGTQGAVRETQY,-,TRBJ2-5,TRBV7-8
ASSHPYSETQY,once,TRBJ2-5,TRBV11-3
ASSPPARDTEAF,once,TRBJ1-1,TRBV9
ATLRDSTYEQY,once,TRBJ2-7,TRBV6-1
ASSSTGGSVNEQF,once,TRBJ2-1,TRBV19
ASSRVRGGIPNYGYT,once,TRBJ1-2,TRBV5-6
ASSLIQGRADEQY,few,TRBJ2-7,TRBV5-4
ASSLSGSGVTEAF,-,TRBJ1-1,TRBV5-1
ASSHMVGTTYGYT,few,TRBJ1-2,TRBV7-9
ASSEKMQGARAF,-,TRBJ1-1,TRBV6-1
ASSVSGTGKYEQY,-,TRBJ2-7,TRBV6-1
ASTLGQGSNEQF,once,TRBJ2-1,TRBV7-8
ATSFVRTSEVNEQF,few,TRBJ2-1,TRBV15
SVAGLAENIQY,-,TRBJ2-4,TRBV29-1
ASRQGRSTEAF,-,TRBJ1-1,TRBV6-4
ASSSGTYPFNEKLF,-,TRBJ1-4,TRBV5-1
ASSFAGENTEAF,-,TRBJ1-1,TRBV5-1
ASSLAFGDRENYEQY,once,TRBJ2-7,TRBV7-2
ASSSSGNQPQH,-,TRBJ1-5,TRBV6-5
ASSSRDRAQMETQY,-,TRBJ2-5,TRBV5-6
ASSVGSEEQY,-,TRBJ2-7,TRBV10-2